Listed below are T cell receptor beta chains from one sample, sequenced in a study of T cells after yellow fever vaccination. From the 5' RACE reads, TCRdb called clonotypes with MiXCR, one entry per CDR3 protein. The table includes fewer than 100,000 distinct CDR3 sequences, approximately 8.4% detected once. This sample comprised CD8+ T cells not binding an NS4B(214-222) dextramer, sorted from PBMCs, obtained around 15 days after the first yellow fever vaccination. These receptors were obtained from a man aged 18 to 29 who received the YFV17D yellow fever vaccine. The CDR3 runs from the conserved cysteine through the conserved F or W. Each record gives: V gene, J gene, clone size, CDR3 length, D gene, CDR3 DNA, CDR3 protein. D genes are given only for firm matches. Clone size, where shown, is once, few, many, or a class for clones that have expanded.

V gene: TRBV4-3
J gene: TRBJ2-7
clone size: -
CDR3 length: 14
D gene: -
CDR3 DNA: TGCGCCAGCAGCCAAGATATAATCCCGTACGAGCAGTACTTC
CDR3 protein: CASSQDIIPYEQYF

V gene: TRBV27
J gene: TRBJ1-1
clone size: -
CDR3 length: 16
D gene: -
CDR3 DNA: TGTGCCAGCAGTCCTACTCGGGACAAGCTGAACACTGAAGCTTTCTTT
CDR3 protein: CASSPTRDKLNTEAFF

V gene: TRBV14
J gene: TRBJ2-3
clone size: -
CDR3 length: 15
D gene: TRBD2
CDR3 DNA: TGTGCCAGCAGCCCTAGCGGTGGAGAGGGAGATACGCAGTATTTT
CDR3 protein: CASSPSGGEGDTQYF

V gene: TRBV5-1
J gene: TRBJ2-3
clone size: -
CDR3 length: 13
D gene: -
CDR3 DNA: TGCGCCAGCAGCCAATGGAGGGAGGATACGCAGTATTTT
CDR3 protein: CASSQWREDTQYF

V gene: TRBV6-5
J gene: TRBJ2-2
clone size: -
CDR3 length: 19
D gene: TRBD1
CDR3 DNA: TGTGCCAGCAGTTACCGGCAGTTTGATGGGACAGAGAACACCGGGGAGCTGTTTTTT
CDR3 protein: CASSYRQFDGTENTGELFF

V gene: TRBV12-3/TRBV12-4
J gene: TRBJ2-1
clone size: many
CDR3 length: 13
D gene: -
CDR3 DNA: TGTGCCAGCAGCCTCGAGGGCTCGGTGGGGCAGTTCTTC
CDR3 protein: CASSLEGSVGQFF

V gene: TRBV2
J gene: TRBJ2-2
clone size: few
CDR3 length: 13
D gene: -
CDR3 DNA: TGTGCCAGCAGCCGGTCAGGAACCGGGGAGCTGTTTTTT
CDR3 protein: CASSRSGTGELFF

V gene: TRBV12-3/TRBV12-4
J gene: TRBJ1-1
clone size: -
CDR3 length: 14
D gene: -
CDR3 DNA: TGTGCCAGCAGTCCGGGACATAAGAACACTGAAGCTTTCTTT
CDR3 protein: CASSPGHKNTEAFF

V gene: TRBV11-2
J gene: TRBJ1-5
clone size: few
CDR3 length: 13
D gene: TRBD1
CDR3 DNA: TGTGCCAGCGGGGACAGGCCCGATCAGCCCCAGCATTTT
CDR3 protein: CASGDRPDQPQHF

V gene: TRBV28
J gene: TRBJ2-2
clone size: few
CDR3 length: 14
D gene: -
CDR3 DNA: TGTGCCAGCAGTTTCTTGCAGGAAACCGGGGAGCTGTTTTTT
CDR3 protein: CASSFLQETGELFF

V gene: TRBV6-2/TRBV6-3
J gene: TRBJ1-2
clone size: few
CDR3 length: 13
D gene: -
CDR3 DNA: TGTGCCAGCAGTAGTCGAAGTTCCGGGACTGTCACCTTC
CDR3 protein: CASSSRSSGTVTF

V gene: TRBV7-6
J gene: TRBJ2-7
clone size: -
CDR3 length: 14
D gene: -
CDR3 DNA: TGTGCCAGCAGCTCCGGACGATTCATGTACGAGCAGTACTTC
CDR3 protein: CASSSGRFMYEQYF

V gene: TRBV5-4
J gene: TRBJ2-2
clone size: -
CDR3 length: 16
D gene: TRBD2
CDR3 DNA: TGTGCCAGCAGCCTGGGGGGGGTCCAGAACACCGGGGAGCTGTTTTTT
CDR3 protein: CASSLGGVQNTGELFF

V gene: TRBV20-1
J gene: TRBJ2-5
clone size: many
CDR3 length: 15
D gene: -
CDR3 DNA: TGCAGTGCTAGAGATTGGCAGGACAATCAAGAGACCCAGTACTTC
CDR3 protein: CSARDWQDNQETQYF

V gene: TRBV5-5
J gene: TRBJ2-7
clone size: few
CDR3 length: 14
D gene: TRBD1
CDR3 DNA: TGTGCCAGCAGCCTCGGACAGGGGGCGGTTGAGCAGTACTTC
CDR3 protein: CASSLGQGAVEQYF

V gene: TRBV11-2
J gene: TRBJ1-1
clone size: few
CDR3 length: 14
D gene: -
CDR3 DNA: TGTGCCAGCAGCGTAGCACAGGGTTCAATTGAAGCTTTCTTT
CDR3 protein: CASSVAQGSIEAFF

V gene: TRBV4-1
J gene: TRBJ2-7
clone size: few
CDR3 length: 14
D gene: -
CDR3 DNA: TGCGCCAGCAGCCTCAGGGCCCCCGGGCACGAGCAGTACTTC
CDR3 protein: CASSLRAPGHEQYF

V gene: TRBV5-1
J gene: TRBJ2-1
clone size: few
CDR3 length: 15
D gene: -
CDR3 DNA: TGCGCCAGCAGCTTTGTGGGGAGCTCCTACAATGAGCAGTTCTTC
CDR3 protein: CASSFVGSSYNEQFF

V gene: TRBV9
J gene: TRBJ2-1
clone size: few
CDR3 length: 15
D gene: -
CDR3 DNA: TGTGCCAGCAGCGGGGGCGGGGCGGCCTACAATGAGCAGTTCTTC
CDR3 protein: CASSGGGAAYNEQFF

V gene: TRBV18
J gene: TRBJ2-7
clone size: -
CDR3 length: 12
D gene: -
CDR3 DNA: TGTGCCAGCTCAACCACGGCAGCCGAGCAGTACTTC
CDR3 protein: CASSTTAAEQYF

V gene: TRBV14
J gene: TRBJ2-2
clone size: -
CDR3 length: 17
D gene: -
CDR3 DNA: TGTGCCAGCAGCCAAGATGGCCTAGAGGGGAACACCGGGGAGCTGTTTTTT
CDR3 protein: CASSQDGLEGNTGELFF

V gene: TRBV10-3
J gene: TRBJ1-1
clone size: few
CDR3 length: 14
D gene: -
CDR3 DNA: TGTGCCATCAGTGAAGGAGGCGGAGACGCCGAAGCTTTCTTT
CDR3 protein: CAISEGGGDAEAFF

V gene: TRBV6-2/TRBV6-3
J gene: TRBJ2-3
clone size: -
CDR3 length: 16
D gene: TRBD1
CDR3 DNA: TGTGCCAGCAGGCCCCCTTCGGACAGGGGGACAGATACGCAGTATTTT
CDR3 protein: CASRPPSDRGTDTQYF

V gene: TRBV12-3/TRBV12-4
J gene: TRBJ1-2
clone size: few
CDR3 length: 16
D gene: TRBD1
CDR3 DNA: TGTGCCAGCAGAGGGGAGGACAGGGGGCATAACTATGGCTACACCTTC
CDR3 protein: CASRGEDRGHNYGYTF

V gene: TRBV4-1
J gene: TRBJ1-6
clone size: few
CDR3 length: 17
D gene: -
CDR3 DNA: TGCGCCAGCAGCCAACATACAGGGAGCTCCTATAATTCACCCCTCCACTTT
CDR3 protein: CASSQHTGSSYNSPLHF

V gene: TRBV12-3/TRBV12-4
J gene: TRBJ1-1
clone size: few
CDR3 length: 15
D gene: TRBD1
CDR3 DNA: TGTGCCAGCAGTTTAGGTGGGACAGGGTTCACTGAAGCTTTCTTT
CDR3 protein: CASSLGGTGFTEAFF

V gene: TRBV6-5
J gene: TRBJ1-5
clone size: few
CDR3 length: 15
D gene: TRBD1
CDR3 DNA: TGTGCCAGCAGTTACCGGACAGGGGGAAGTCAGCCCCAGCATTTT
CDR3 protein: CASSYRTGGSQPQHF

V gene: TRBV11-2
J gene: TRBJ2-2
clone size: -
CDR3 length: 12
D gene: -
CDR3 DNA: TGTGCCAGCAGCGGTCCTATCGGGGAGCTGTTTTTT
CDR3 protein: CASSGPIGELFF

V gene: TRBV19
J gene: TRBJ2-7
clone size: -
CDR3 length: 15
D gene: -
CDR3 DNA: TGTGCCAGTAGTACCCTCCAGGCCAGCTCCTACGAGCAGTACTTC
CDR3 protein: CASSTLQASSYEQYF

V gene: TRBV4-3
J gene: TRBJ1-2
clone size: many
CDR3 length: 15
D gene: -
CDR3 DNA: TGCGCCAGCAGCCAAGGCTACAGGGATCTCTATGGCTACACCTTC
CDR3 protein: CASSQGYRDLYGYTF

V gene: TRBV5-4
J gene: TRBJ2-7
clone size: -
CDR3 length: 16
D gene: TRBD1
CDR3 DNA: TGTGCCAGCAGCTTGTCCGGGACAGGCCTCTCCTACGAGCAGTACTTC
CDR3 protein: CASSLSGTGLSYEQYF

V gene: TRBV4-1
J gene: TRBJ2-1
clone size: few
CDR3 length: 13
D gene: -
CDR3 DNA: TGCGCCAGCAGCCAAGAGACTGGAAATGAGCAGTTCTTC
CDR3 protein: CASSQETGNEQFF

V gene: TRBV19
J gene: TRBJ2-1
clone size: few
CDR3 length: 17
D gene: TRBD2
CDR3 DNA: TGTGCCAGTAGTTACCCCGCTGTAGCGGGGGGGATCCATGAGCAGTTCTTC
CDR3 protein: CASSYPAVAGGIHEQFF

V gene: TRBV29-1
J gene: TRBJ2-1
clone size: -
CDR3 length: 13
D gene: TRBD1
CDR3 DNA: TGCAGCGCGGGGACAGTATCCTACAATGAGCAGTTCTTC
CDR3 protein: CSAGTVSYNEQFF

V gene: TRBV12-3/TRBV12-4
J gene: TRBJ1-2
clone size: -
CDR3 length: 13
D gene: -
CDR3 DNA: TGTGCCAGCAGACCAGCAGGGGCGAATGGCTACACCTTC
CDR3 protein: CASRPAGANGYTF

V gene: TRBV20-1
J gene: TRBJ1-1
clone size: many
CDR3 length: 14
D gene: -
CDR3 DNA: TGCAGTGCTAGAGATCCGGACAGAATCACTGAAGCTTTCTTT
CDR3 protein: CSARDPDRITEAFF

V gene: TRBV4-1
J gene: TRBJ1-1
clone size: few
CDR3 length: 14
D gene: TRBD1
CDR3 DNA: TGCGCCAGCAGCCAAACGACAGGGTTCACTGAAGCTTTCTTT
CDR3 protein: CASSQTTGFTEAFF

V gene: TRBV30
J gene: TRBJ2-1
clone size: few
CDR3 length: 14
D gene: TRBD1
CDR3 DNA: TGTGCCTGGAGTTTAGGGGACAGGGACAATGAGCAGTTCTTC
CDR3 protein: CAWSLGDRDNEQFF

V gene: TRBV12-3/TRBV12-4
J gene: TRBJ2-3
clone size: many
CDR3 length: 14
D gene: -
CDR3 DNA: TGTGCCAGCAGAGATCTGGGGAACACAGATACGCAGTATTTT
CDR3 protein: CASRDLGNTDTQYF

V gene: TRBV2
J gene: TRBJ2-2
clone size: -
CDR3 length: 12
D gene: -
CDR3 DNA: TGTGCCAGCGGTTCGAACACCGGGGAGCTGTTTTTT
CDR3 protein: CASGSNTGELFF

V gene: TRBV7-6
J gene: TRBJ2-5
clone size: few
CDR3 length: 13
D gene: TRBD2
CDR3 DNA: TGTGCCAGCAGCTCCAGACTAGCAGAGACCCAGTACTTC
CDR3 protein: CASSSRLAETQYF

V gene: TRBV20-1
J gene: TRBJ2-1
clone size: many
CDR3 length: 17
D gene: -
CDR3 DNA: TGCAGTGCTTGGGGCTCGAGGTCGCGGAGAGAGGTCAATGAGCAGTTCTTC
CDR3 protein: CSAWGSRSRREVNEQFF

V gene: TRBV6-5
J gene: TRBJ1-6
clone size: -
CDR3 length: 14
D gene: -
CDR3 DNA: TGTGCCAGCAGTTTTGACAGTATTAATTCACCCCTCCACTTT
CDR3 protein: CASSFDSINSPLHF

V gene: TRBV5-1
J gene: TRBJ2-2
clone size: few
CDR3 length: 23
D gene: TRBD2
CDR3 DNA: TGCGCCAGCAGCTTGCGGAGAGGAGAAACCGGGACTAGCGGATTCCTGGGCACCGGGGAGCTGTTTTTT
CDR3 protein: CASSLRRGETGTSGFLGTGELFF

V gene: TRBV12-3/TRBV12-4
J gene: TRBJ2-3
clone size: many
CDR3 length: 17
D gene: TRBD2
CDR3 DNA: TGTGCCAGCAGGACAATGACTAGCGGGTCCCGTCCGGATACGCAGTATTTT
CDR3 protein: CASRTMTSGSRPDTQYF

V gene: TRBV2
J gene: TRBJ1-5
clone size: few
CDR3 length: 17
D gene: TRBD1
CDR3 DNA: TGTGCCAGCAGTGAAATCCTCGGACAGGTTAGCAATCAGCCCCAGCATTTT
CDR3 protein: CASSEILGQVSNQPQHF

V gene: TRBV28
J gene: TRBJ2-6
clone size: -
CDR3 length: 18
D gene: -
CDR3 DNA: TGTGCCAGCAGACCTTTGGACAGTACAAGCTCTGGGGCCAACGTCCTGACTTTC
CDR3 protein: CASRPLDSTSSGANVLTF

V gene: TRBV4-3
J gene: TRBJ2-5
clone size: few
CDR3 length: 15
D gene: -
CDR3 DNA: TGCGCCAGCAGCCAAGTGCGGGGCGAGGGGGAGACCCAGTACTTC
CDR3 protein: CASSQVRGEGETQYF

V gene: TRBV5-1
J gene: TRBJ2-1
clone size: few
CDR3 length: 14
D gene: TRBD2
CDR3 DNA: TGCGCCAGCAGCACCCGACTAGCGAGCGATGAGCAGTTCTTC
CDR3 protein: CASSTRLASDEQFF

V gene: TRBV27
J gene: TRBJ1-1
clone size: -
CDR3 length: 14
D gene: -
CDR3 DNA: TGTGCCAGCAGTCCTAGGGGGTTTAGCACTGAAGCTTTCTTT
CDR3 protein: CASSPRGFSTEAFF

V gene: TRBV30
J gene: TRBJ2-2
clone size: -
CDR3 length: 13
D gene: -
CDR3 DNA: TGTGCCTGGGAGGGGGGCGTTAGCGGGGAGCTGTTTTTT
CDR3 protein: CAWEGGVSGELFF

V gene: TRBV7-3
J gene: TRBJ1-6
clone size: few
CDR3 length: 21
D gene: -
CDR3 DNA: TGTGCCAGCAGCTTAACTTCCCGGGGGCGAGACTATTTGAACTATAATTCACCCCTCCACTTT
CDR3 protein: CASSLTSRGRDYLNYNSPLHF

V gene: TRBV10-2
J gene: TRBJ2-1
clone size: many
CDR3 length: 15
D gene: TRBD2
CDR3 DNA: TGCGCCAGCAGTGAACTAGCGGGGGGATACAATGAGCAGTTCTTC
CDR3 protein: CASSELAGGYNEQFF

V gene: TRBV6-7
J gene: TRBJ2-3
clone size: few
CDR3 length: 15
D gene: -
CDR3 DNA: TGTGCCAGCAGTTACTTCAAGGAATGCACAGATACGCAGTATTTT
CDR3 protein: CASSYFKECTDTQYF

V gene: TRBV6-5
J gene: TRBJ1-1
clone size: -
CDR3 length: 13
D gene: -
CDR3 DNA: TGTGCCAGCAGTTACTCTGTGAACACTGAAGCTTTCTTT
CDR3 protein: CASSYSVNTEAFF

V gene: TRBV9
J gene: TRBJ2-2
clone size: few
CDR3 length: 16
D gene: -
CDR3 DNA: TGTGCCAGCAGCGCACTAGGGGTAGATTACACCGGGGAGCTGTTTTTT
CDR3 protein: CASSALGVDYTGELFF

V gene: TRBV5-1
J gene: TRBJ1-1
clone size: few
CDR3 length: 13
D gene: -
CDR3 DNA: TGCGCCAGCAGCCCGAAGGACCCCACTGAAGCTTTCTTT
CDR3 protein: CASSPKDPTEAFF

V gene: TRBV30
J gene: TRBJ1-5
clone size: -
CDR3 length: 14
D gene: -
CDR3 DNA: TGTGCCTGGAGTGTGGGGTTGGGCAATCAGCCCCAGCATTTT
CDR3 protein: CAWSVGLGNQPQHF

V gene: TRBV4-1
J gene: TRBJ2-1
clone size: -
CDR3 length: 16
D gene: -
CDR3 DNA: TGCGCCAGCAGCCAAGAAGCCGGGGGGCGGAATGATGAGCAGTTCTTC
CDR3 protein: CASSQEAGGRNDEQFF

V gene: TRBV7-9
J gene: TRBJ1-1
clone size: -
CDR3 length: 15
D gene: -
CDR3 DNA: TGTGCCAGCAGCTTAAACCGGCCAGAGAACACTGAAGCTTTCTTT
CDR3 protein: CASSLNRPENTEAFF